This T cell receptor beta chain was found in a study of CD4+ T cells in melanoma (dated by TCRdb to 2021 to 2024). About the full investigation: Neoantigen-specific CD4+ T cells in human melanoma were investigated in the study.

The library was made by the immunoSEQ multiplex PCR assay. Entries here come from immuneACCESS through TCRdb and include only in-frame sequences with V and J called. Some clones fail to appear in such tables; in the studies checked, an unresolved V gene covers under half of the shortfall, and the cause of the remainder is unknown. This sample holds over 6,500 clones; more than 65% were observed only once. The leading ten clones occupy 30% of the sample. In regard to this clone: The antigen it recognizes is unknown. Base qualities are not at hand, and no much larger clone is one base apart.

Reading the germline V gene gives CDR1 KGHSH and CDR2 LQKENI. Unmatched junction bases come to 8, with V trimmed by 5 bases and J by 3 bases. Spanning cysteine to phenylalanine, the CDR3 consists of 15 amino acids. The retained sequence is limited to the CDR3, 45 bases, with the frame set at the first base. Findings and caveats that apply to the study as a whole: Neoantigen-specific CD4+ T cells were reported to be correlated with the function of CD8+ T cells, macrophages and B cells. Neoantigen-specific CD4+ T cells in melanoma were reported to show diverse differentiation states.

Patients with melanoma were used as donors. The chain couples TRBV18 to TRBJ2-7; TRBD1 matches 9 bases in the middle. The source of this sequence is a human donor with melanoma. Material for sequencing was cells from a culture (not recorded whether cultured in vitro). The sequence in DNA is TGTGCCAGCTCATTTACAGGGGGCCCGAACTACGAGCAGTACTTC. This sequence encodes CASSFTGGPNYEQYF.